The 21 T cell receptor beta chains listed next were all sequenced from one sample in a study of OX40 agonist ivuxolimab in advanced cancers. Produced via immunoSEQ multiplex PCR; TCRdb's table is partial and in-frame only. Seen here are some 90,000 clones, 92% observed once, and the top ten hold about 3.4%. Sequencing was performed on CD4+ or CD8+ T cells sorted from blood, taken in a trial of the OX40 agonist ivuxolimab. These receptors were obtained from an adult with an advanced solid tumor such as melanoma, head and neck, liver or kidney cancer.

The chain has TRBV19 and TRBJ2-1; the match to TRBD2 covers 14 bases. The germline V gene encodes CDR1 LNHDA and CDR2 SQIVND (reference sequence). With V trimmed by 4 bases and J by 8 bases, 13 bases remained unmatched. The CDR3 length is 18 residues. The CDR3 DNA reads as TGTGCCAGTAGTACCATCACAAGACTAGCGGGAGGGCTGCATGAGCAGTTCTTC. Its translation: CASSTITRLAGGLHEQFF.

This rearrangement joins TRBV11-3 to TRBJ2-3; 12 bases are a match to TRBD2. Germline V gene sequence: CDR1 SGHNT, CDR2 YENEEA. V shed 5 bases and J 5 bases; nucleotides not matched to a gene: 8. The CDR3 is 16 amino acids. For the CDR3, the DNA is TGTGCCAGCAGCATCTCTAGCGGGGGGGCCCAAGATACGCAGTATTTT. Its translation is CASSISSGGAQDTQYF.

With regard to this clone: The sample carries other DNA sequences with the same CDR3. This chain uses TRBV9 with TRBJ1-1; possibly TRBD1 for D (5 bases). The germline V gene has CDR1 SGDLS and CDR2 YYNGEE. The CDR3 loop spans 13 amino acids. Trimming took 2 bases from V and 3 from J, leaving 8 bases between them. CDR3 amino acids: CASSVGGYTEAFF. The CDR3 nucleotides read TGTGCCAGCAGCGTGGGGGGGTACACTGAAGCTTTCTTT.

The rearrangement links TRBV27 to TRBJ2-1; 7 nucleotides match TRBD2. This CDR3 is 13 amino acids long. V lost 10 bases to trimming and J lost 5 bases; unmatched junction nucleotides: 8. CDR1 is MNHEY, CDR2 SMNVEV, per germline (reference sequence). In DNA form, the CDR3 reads TGTGCCACCCTGGGGGGGTTGAACAATGAGCAGTTCTTC. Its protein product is CATLGGLNNEQFF.

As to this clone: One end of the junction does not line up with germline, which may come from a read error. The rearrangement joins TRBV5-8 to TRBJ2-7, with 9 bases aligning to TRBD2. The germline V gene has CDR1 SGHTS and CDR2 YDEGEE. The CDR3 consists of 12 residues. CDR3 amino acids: CASSLWAGGHDF. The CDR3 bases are TGTGCCAGCAGCTTGTGGGCGGGGGGGCATGACTTC.

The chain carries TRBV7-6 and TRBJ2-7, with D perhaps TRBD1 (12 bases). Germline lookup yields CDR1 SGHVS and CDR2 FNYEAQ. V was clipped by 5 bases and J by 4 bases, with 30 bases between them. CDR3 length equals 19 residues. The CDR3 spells CASSPGTGGPGTSGYEQYF. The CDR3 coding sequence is TGTGCCAGCAGCCCTGGGACAGGGGGCCCCGGGACTAGCGGTTACGAGCAGTACTTC. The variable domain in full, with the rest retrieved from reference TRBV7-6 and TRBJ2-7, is GAGVSQSPRYKVTKRGQDVALRCDPISGHVSLYWYRQALGQGPEFLTYFNYEAQQDKSGLPNDRFSAERPEGSISTLTIQRTEQRDSAMYRCASSPGTGGPGTSGYEQYFGPGTRLTVT.

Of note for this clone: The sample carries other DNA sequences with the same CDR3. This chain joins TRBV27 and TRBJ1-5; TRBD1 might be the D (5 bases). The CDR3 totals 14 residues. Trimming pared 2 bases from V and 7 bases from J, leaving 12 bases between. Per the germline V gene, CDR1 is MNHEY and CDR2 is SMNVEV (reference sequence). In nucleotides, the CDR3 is TGTGCCAGCAGTTTAAGGGGAGTGGGACAGCCCCAGCATTTT. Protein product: CASSLRGVGQPQHF.

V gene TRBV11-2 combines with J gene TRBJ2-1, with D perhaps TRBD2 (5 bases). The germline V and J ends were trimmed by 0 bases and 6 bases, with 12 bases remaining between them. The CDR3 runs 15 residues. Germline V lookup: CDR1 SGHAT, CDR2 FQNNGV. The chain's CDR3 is CASSLDPGLINEQFF. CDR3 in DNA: TGTGCCAGCAGCTTAGATCCGGGATTAATCAATGAGCAGTTCTTC.

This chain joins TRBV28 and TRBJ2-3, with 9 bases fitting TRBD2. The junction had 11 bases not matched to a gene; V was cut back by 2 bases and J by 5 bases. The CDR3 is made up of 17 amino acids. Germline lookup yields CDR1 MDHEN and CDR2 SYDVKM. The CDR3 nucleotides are TGTGCCAGCAGTTTAGCTGCTAGCGGGGAAGAGGGAGATACGCAGTATTTT. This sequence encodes CASSLAASGEEGDTQYF.

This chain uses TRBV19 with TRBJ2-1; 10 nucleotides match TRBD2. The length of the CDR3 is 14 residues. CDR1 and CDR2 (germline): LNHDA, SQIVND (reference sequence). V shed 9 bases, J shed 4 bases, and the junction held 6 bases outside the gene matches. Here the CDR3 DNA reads TGTGCCAGCCGCGGACTAGCGGATTACAATGAGCAGTTCTTC. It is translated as CASRGLADYNEQFF.

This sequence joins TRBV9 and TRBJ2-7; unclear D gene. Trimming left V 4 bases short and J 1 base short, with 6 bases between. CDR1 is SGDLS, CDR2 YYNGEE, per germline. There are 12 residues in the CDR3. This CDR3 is CASSPGSYEQYF. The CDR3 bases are TGTGCCAGCAGCCCTGGATCCTACGAGCAGTACTTC. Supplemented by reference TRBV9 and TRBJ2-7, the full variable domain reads DSGVTQTPKHLITATGQRVTLRCSPRSGDLSVYWYQQSLDQGLQFLIQYYNGEERAKGNILERFSAQQFPDLHSELNLSSLELGDSALYFCASSPGSYEQYFGPGTRLTVT.

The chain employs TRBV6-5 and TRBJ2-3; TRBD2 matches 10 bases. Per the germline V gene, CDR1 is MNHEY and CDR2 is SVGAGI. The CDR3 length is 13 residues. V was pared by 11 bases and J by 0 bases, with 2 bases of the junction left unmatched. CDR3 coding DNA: TGTGCCGCTAGCGGGGGCAGCACAGATACGCAGTATTTT. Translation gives CAASGGSTDTQYF.

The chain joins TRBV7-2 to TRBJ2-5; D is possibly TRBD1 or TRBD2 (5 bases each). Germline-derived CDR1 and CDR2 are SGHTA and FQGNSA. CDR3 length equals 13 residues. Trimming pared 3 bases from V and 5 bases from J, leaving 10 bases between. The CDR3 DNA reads TGTGCCAGCAGCTTTGAGGGGTTGGAGACCCAGTACTTC. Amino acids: CASSFEGLETQYF.

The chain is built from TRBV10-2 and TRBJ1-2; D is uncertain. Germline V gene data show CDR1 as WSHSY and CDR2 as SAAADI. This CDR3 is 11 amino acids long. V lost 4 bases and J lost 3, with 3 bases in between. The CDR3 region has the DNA TGCGCCAGCAGTGGTGACTATGGCTACACCTTC. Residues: CASSGDYGYTF.

The CDR3 loop reads CAWSVLGLMNTEAFF. For the CDR3, the DNA is TGTGCCTGGAGTGTACTGGGTTTAATGAACACTGAAGCTTTCTTT. The V gene is TRBV30, the J gene TRBJ1-1; D ambiguous. Trimming stripped 0 bases from V and 0 bases from J, with 11 bases between. The germline gives CDR1 GTSNPN, CDR2 SVGIG (reference sequence). The CDR3 is 15 residues long.

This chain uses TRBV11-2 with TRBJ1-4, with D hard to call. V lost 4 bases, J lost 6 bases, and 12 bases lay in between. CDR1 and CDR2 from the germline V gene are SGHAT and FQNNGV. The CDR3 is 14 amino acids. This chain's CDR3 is CASSSSDTYEKLFF. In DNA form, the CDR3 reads TGTGCCAGCAGCTCCAGTGACACCTATGAAAAACTGTTTTTT.

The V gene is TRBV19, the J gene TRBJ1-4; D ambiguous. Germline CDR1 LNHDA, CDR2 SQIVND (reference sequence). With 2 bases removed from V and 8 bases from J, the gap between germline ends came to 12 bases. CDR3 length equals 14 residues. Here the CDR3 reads CASSISLPREKLFF. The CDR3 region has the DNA TGTGCCAGTAGTATATCCCTCCCGAGGGAAAAACTGTTTTTT.

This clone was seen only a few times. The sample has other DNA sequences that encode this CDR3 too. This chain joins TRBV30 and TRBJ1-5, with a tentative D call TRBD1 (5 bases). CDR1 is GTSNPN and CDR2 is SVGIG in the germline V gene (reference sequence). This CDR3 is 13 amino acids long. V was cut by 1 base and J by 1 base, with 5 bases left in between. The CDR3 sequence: CAWSAGSNQPQHF. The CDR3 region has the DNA TGTGCCTGGAGTGCAGGGAGCAATCAGCCCCAGCATTTT. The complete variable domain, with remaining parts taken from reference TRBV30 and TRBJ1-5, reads SQTIHQWPATLVQPVGSPLSLECTVEGTSNPNLYWYRQAAGRGLQLLFYSVGIGQISSEVPQNLSASRPQDRQFILSSKKLLLSDSGFYLCAWSAGSNQPQHFGDGTRLSIL.

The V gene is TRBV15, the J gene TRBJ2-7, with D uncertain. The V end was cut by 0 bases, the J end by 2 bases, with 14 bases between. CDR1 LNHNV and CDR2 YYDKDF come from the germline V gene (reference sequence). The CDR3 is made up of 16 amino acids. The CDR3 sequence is CATSRDMVLGPYEQYF. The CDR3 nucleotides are TGTGCCACCAGCAGAGATATGGTTCTAGGGCCCTACGAGCAGTACTTC.

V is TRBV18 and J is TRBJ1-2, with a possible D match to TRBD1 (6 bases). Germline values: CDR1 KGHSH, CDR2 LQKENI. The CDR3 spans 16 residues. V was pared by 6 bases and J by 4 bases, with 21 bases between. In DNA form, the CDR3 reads TGTGCCAGCTCCCCCTCACAGGGTCCCCTGCTCTATGGCTACACCTTC. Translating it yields CASSPSQGPLLYGYTF.

For the CDR3, the DNA is TGTGCCACCAGCGTCGACAGGGGGCCCGGGGAGACCCAGTACTTC. This encodes CATSVDRGPGETQYF. The chain couples TRBV15 to TRBJ2-5; 10 bases fit TRBD1. With 5 bases clipped from V and 5 bases from J, the junction kept 8 bases outside the gene matches. Germline values: CDR1 LNHNV, CDR2 YYDKDF (reference sequence). The CDR3 totals 15 residues.